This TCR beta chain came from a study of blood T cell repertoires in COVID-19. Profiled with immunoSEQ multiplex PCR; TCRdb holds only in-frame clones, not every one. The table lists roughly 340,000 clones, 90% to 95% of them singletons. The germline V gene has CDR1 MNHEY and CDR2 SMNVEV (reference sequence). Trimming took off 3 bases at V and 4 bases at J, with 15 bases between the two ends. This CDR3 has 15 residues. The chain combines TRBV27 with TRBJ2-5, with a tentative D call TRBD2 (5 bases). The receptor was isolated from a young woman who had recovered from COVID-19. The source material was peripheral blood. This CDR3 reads CASSFSSSRVETQYF. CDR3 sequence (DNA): TGTGCCAGCAGTTTCTCTAGCTCTAGGGTAGAGACCCAGTACTTC.